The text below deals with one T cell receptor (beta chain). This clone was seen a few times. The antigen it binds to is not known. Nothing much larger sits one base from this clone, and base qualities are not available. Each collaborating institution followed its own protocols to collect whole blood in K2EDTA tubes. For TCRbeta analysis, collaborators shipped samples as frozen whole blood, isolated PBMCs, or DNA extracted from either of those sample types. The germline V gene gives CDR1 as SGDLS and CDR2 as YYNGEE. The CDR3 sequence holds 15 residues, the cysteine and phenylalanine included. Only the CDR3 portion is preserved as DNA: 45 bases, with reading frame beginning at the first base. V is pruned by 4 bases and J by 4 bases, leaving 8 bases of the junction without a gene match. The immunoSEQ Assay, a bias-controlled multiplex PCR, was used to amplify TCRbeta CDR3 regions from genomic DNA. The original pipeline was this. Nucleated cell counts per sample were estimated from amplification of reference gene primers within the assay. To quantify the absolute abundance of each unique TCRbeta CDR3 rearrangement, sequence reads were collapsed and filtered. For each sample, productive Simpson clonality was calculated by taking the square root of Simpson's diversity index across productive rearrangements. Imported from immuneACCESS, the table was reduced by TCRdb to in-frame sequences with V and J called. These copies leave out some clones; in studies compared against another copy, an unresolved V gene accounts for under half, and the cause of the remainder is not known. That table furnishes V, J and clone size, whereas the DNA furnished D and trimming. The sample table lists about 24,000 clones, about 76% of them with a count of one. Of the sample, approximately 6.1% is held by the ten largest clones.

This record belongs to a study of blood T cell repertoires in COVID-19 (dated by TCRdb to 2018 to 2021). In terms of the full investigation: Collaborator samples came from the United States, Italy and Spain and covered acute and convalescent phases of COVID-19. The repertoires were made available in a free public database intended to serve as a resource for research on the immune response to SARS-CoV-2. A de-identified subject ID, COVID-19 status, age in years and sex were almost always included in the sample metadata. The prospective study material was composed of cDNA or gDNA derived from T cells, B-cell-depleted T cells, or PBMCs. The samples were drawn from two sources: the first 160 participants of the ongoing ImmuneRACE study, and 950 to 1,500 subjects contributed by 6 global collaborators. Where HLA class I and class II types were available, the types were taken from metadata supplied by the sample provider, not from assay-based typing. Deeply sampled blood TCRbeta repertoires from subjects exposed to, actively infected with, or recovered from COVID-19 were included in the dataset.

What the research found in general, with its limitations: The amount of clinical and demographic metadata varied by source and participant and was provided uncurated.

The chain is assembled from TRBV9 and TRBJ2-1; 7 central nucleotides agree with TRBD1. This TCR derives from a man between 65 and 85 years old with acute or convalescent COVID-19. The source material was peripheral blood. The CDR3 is CASSPRGGQYNEQFF. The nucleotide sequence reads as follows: TGTGCCAGCAGCCCTAGAGGGGGACAGTACAATGAGCAGTTCTTC.